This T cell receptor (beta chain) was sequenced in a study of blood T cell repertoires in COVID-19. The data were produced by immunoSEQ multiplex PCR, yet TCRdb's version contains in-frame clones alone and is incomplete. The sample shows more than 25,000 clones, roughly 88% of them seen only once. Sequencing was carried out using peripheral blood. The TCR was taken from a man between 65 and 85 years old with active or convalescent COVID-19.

CDR3 protein: CASSIVTGSGSQPQHF. The CDR3 DNA sequence: TGTGCCAGTAGTATAGTAACAGGGTCGGGCTCGCAGCCCCAGCATTTT. The chain has TRBV19 and TRBJ1-5; a weak D match, TRBD1 (6 bases). This CDR3 has 16 residues. Per germline, CDR1 LNHDA and CDR2 SQIVND (reference sequence). Between the trimmed V and J ends, which lost 1 base and 7 bases, there was a span of 17 bases.